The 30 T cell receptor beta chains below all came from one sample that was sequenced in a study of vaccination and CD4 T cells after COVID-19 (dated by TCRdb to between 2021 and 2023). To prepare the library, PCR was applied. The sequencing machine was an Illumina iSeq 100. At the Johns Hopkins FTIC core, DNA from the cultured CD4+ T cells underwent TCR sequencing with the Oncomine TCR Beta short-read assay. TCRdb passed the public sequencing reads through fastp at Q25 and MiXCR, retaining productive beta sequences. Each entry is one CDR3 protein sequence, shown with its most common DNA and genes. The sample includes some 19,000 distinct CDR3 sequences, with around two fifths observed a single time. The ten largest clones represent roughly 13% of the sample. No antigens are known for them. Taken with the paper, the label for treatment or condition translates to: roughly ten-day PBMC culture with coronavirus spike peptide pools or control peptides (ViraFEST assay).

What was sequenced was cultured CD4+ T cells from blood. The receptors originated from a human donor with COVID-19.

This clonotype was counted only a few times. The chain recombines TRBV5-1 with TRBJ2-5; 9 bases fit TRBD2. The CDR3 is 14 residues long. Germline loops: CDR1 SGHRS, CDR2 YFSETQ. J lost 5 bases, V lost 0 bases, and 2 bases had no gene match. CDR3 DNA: TGCGCCAGCAGCTTGGCGCTAGCGGGGGAGACCCAGTACTTC. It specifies CASSLALAGETQYF. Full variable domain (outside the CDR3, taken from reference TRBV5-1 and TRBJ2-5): KAGVTQTPRYLIKTRGQQVTLSCSPISGHRSVSWYQQTPGQGLQFLFEYFSETQRNKGNFPGRFSGRQFSNSRSEMNVSTLELGDSALYLCASSLALAGETQYFGPGTRLLVL.

The chain's CDR3 is CASSTDRGARMDTEAFF. CDR3 DNA: TGTGCCAGCAGCACCGACAGGGGCGCGAGGATGGACACTGAAGCTTTCTTT. The chain couples TRBV12-3 or TRBV12-4 to TRBJ1-1, with 8 bases lining up with TRBD1. CDR3 length equals 17 residues. Trimming cost V 6 bases and J 3 bases; bases outside gene matches: 15.

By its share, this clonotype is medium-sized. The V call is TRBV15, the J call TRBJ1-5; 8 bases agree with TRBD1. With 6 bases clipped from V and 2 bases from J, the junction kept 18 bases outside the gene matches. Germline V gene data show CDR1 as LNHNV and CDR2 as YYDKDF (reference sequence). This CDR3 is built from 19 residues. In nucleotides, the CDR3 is TGTGCCACCAGTACACCTCGGGTCAGGGGGCGAGTAGGCAATCAGCCCCAGCATTTT. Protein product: CATSTPRVRGRVGNQPQHF.

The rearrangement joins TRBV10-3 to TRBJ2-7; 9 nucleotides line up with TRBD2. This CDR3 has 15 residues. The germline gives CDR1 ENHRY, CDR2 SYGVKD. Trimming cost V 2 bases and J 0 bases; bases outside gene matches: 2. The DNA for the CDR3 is TGTGCCATCAGTGAGGGGCGGGGGGGCTCCTACGAGCAGTACTTC. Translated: CAISEGRGGSYEQYF.

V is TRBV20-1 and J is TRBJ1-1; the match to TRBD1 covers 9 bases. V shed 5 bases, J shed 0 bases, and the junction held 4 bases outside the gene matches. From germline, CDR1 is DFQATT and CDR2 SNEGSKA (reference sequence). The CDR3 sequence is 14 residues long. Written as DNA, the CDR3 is TGCAGTGCTCCGGGACAGGGCTTGAACACTGAAGCTTTCTTT. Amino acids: CSAPGQGLNTEAFF.

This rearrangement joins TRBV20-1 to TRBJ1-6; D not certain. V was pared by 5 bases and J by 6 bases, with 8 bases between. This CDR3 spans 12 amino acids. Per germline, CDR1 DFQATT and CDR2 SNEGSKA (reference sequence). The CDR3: CSAATSNSPLHF. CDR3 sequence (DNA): TGCAGTGCTGCAACTAGTAATTCACCCCTCCACTTT.

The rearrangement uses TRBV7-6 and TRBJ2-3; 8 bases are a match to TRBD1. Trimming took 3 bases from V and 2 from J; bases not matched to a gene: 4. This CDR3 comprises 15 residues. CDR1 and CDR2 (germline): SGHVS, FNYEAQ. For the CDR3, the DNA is TGTGCCAGCAGCTTCGGACAGGGACCCACAGATACGCAGTATTTT. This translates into CASSFGQGPTDTQYF.

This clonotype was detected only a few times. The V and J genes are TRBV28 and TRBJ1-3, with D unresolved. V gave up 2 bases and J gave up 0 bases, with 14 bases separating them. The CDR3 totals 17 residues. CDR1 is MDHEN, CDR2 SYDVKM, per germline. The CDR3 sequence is CASSLRLGTLSGNTIYF. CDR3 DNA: TGTGCCAGCAGTTTAAGGCTGGGAACCCTCTCTGGAAACACCATATATTTT.

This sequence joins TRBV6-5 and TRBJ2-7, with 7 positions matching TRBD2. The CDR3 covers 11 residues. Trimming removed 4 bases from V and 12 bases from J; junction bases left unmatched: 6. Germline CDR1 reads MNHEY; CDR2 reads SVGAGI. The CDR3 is CASSSPGGTYF. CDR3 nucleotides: TGTGCCAGCAGTTCCCCCGGGGGGACGTACTTC.

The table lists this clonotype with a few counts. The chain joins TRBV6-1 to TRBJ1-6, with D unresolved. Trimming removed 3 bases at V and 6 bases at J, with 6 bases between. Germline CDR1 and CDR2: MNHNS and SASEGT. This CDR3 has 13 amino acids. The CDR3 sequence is CASSEDLNSPLHF. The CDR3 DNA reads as TGTGCCAGCAGTGAGGATCTTAATTCACCCCTCCACTTT.

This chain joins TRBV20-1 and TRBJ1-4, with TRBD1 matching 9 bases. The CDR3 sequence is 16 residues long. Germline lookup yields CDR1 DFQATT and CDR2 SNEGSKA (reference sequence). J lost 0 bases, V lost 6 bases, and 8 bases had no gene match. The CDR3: CSAPGQGHTTNEKLFF. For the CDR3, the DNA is TGCAGTGCACCGGGACAGGGACACACAACTAATGAAAAACTGTTTTTT.

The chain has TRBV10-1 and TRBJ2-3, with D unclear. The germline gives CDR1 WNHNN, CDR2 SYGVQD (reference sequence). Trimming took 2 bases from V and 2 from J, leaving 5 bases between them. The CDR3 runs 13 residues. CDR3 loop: CASSEQYTDTQYF. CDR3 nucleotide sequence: TGCGCCAGCAGTGAGCAGTACACAGATACGCAGTATTTT.

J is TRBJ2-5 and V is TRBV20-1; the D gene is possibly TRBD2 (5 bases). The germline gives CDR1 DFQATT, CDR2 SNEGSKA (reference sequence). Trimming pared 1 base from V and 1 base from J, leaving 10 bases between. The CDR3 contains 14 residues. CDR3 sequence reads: CSARVREFQETQYF. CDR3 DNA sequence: TGCAGTGCTAGAGTTAGGGAGTTCCAAGAGACCCAGTACTTC.

This CDR3 is CATGQGGVIADTQYF. In nucleotides, the CDR3 is TGTGCCACCGGCCAGGGGGGGGTGATCGCAGATACGCAGTATTTT. The rearrangement links TRBV24-1 to TRBJ2-3, with D possibly called TRBD1 or TRBD2 (7 bases each). The CDR3 contains 15 residues. Looked up from germline, CDR1 is KGHDR and CDR2 is SFDVKD. V lost 9 bases to trimming and J lost 4 bases, with 19 bases between them.

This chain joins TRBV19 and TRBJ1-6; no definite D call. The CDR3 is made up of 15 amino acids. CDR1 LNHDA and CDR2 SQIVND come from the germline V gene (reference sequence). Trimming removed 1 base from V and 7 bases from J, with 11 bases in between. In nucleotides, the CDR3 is TGTGCCAGTAGTATAGTTGAGGGCAGGAATTCACCCCTCCACTTT. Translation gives CASSIVEGRNSPLHF. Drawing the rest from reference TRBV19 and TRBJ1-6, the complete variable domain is DGGITQSPKYLFRKEGQNVTLSCEQNLNHDAMYWYRQDPGQGLRLIYYSQIVNDFQKGDIAEGYSVSREKKESFPLTVTSAQKNPTAFYLCASSIVEGRNSPLHFGNGTRLTVT.

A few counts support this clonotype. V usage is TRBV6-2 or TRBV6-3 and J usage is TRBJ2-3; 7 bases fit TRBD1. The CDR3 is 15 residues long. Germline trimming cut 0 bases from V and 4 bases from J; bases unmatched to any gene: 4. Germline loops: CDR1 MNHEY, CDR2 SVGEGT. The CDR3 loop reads CASSYSRQGSDTQYF. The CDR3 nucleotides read TGTGCCAGCAGTTACTCGCGACAGGGTTCAGATACGCAGTATTTT.

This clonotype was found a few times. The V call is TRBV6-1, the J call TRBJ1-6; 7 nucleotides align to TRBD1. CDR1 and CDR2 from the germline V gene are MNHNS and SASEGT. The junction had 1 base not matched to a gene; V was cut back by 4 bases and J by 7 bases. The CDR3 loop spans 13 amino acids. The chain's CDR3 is CASSAGGNSPLHF. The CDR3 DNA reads TGTGCCAGCAGTGCAGGGGGAAATTCACCCCTCCACTTT.

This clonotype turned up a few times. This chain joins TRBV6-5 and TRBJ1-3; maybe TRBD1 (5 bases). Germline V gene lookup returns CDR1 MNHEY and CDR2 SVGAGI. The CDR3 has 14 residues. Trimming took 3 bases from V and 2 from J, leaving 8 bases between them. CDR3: CASSYRGTGNTIYF. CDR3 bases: TGTGCCAGCAGTTATAGGGGAACTGGAAACACCATATATTTT.

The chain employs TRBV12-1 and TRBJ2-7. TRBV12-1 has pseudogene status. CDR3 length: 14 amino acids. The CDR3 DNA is TGTGCCAGCAGCGAAGACAGGGGCACCTACGAGCAGTACTTC. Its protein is CASSEDRGTYEQYF.

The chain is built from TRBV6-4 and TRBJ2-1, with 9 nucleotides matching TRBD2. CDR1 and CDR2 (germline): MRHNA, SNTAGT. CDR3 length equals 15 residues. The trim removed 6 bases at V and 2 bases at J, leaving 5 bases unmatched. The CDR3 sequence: CASSVAGATYNEQFF. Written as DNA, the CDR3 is TGTGCCAGCAGCGTAGCGGGGGCCACCTACAATGAGCAGTTCTTC.

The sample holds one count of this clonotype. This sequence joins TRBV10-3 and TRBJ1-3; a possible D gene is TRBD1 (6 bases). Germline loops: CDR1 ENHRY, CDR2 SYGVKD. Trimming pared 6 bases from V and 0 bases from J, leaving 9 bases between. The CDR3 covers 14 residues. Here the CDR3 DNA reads TGTGCCATCAGGGAACAGGGCTCTGGAAACACCATATATTTT. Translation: CAIREQGSGNTIYF.

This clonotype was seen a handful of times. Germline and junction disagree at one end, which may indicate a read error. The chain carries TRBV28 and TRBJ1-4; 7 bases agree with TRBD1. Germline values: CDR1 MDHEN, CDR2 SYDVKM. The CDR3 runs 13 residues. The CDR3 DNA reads TGTGCCAGCAGTTTACTCGCTAACGGGGACAGAAGTTTT. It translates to CASSLLANGDRSF.

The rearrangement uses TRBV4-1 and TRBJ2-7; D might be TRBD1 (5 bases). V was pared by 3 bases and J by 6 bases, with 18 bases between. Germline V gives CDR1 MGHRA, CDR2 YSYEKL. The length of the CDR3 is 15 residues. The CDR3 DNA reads TGCGCCAGCAGCCAGCAGTCAGGGAAAAGCTCCGAGCAGTACTTC. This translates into CASSQQSGKSSEQYF.

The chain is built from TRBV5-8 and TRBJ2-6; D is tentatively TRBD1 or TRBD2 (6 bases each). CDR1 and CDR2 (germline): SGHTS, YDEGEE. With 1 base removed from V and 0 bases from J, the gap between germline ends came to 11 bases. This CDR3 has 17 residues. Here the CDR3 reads CASSLRRGDSGANVLTF. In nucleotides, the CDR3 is TGTGCCAGCAGCTTGAGGAGGGGGGACTCTGGGGCCAACGTCCTGACTTTC.

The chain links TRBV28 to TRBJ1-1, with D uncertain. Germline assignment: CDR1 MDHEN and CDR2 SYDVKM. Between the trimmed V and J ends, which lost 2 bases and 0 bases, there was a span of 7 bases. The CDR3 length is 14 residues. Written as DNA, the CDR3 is TGTGCCAGCAGTTTACAGCGACTGAACACTGAAGCTTTCTTT. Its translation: CASSLQRLNTEAFF.

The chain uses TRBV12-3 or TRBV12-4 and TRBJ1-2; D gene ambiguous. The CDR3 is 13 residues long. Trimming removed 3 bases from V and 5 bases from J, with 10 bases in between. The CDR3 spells CASSLSGGYGYTF. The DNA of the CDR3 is TGTGCCAGCAGTTTGTCCGGAGGGTATGGCTACACCTTC.

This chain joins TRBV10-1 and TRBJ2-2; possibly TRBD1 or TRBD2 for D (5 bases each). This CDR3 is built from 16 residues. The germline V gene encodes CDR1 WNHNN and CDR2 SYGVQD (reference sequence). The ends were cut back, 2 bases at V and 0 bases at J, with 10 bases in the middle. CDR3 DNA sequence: TGCGCCAGCAGTGAGCCAGGGACGGCGAACACCGGGGAGCTGTTTTTT. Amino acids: CASSEPGTANTGELFF.

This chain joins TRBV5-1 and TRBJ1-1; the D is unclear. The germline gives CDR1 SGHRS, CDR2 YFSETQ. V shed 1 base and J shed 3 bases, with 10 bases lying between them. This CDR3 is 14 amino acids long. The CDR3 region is CASSLQGSDTEAFF. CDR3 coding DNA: TGCGCCAGCAGCTTGCAAGGATCGGACACTGAAGCTTTCTTT.

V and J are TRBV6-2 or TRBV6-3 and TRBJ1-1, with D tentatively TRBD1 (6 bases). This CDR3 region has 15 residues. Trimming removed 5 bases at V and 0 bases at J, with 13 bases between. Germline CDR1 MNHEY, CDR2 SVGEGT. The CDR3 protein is CASSRGGFMNTEAFF. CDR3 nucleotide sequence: TGTGCCAGCAGTAGAGGGGGTTTCATGAACACTGAAGCTTTCTTT.

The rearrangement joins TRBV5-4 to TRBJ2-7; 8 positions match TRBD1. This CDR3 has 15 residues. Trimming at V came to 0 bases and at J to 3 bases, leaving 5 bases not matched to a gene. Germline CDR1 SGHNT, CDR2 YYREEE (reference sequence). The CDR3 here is CASSLVQGVGYEQYF. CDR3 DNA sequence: TGTGCCAGCAGCTTGGTACAGGGGGTAGGCTACGAGCAGTACTTC.